This T cell receptor (beta chain) was documented in a study of shared clonotypes between healthy human individuals. Study results and limitations: A handful of donors showed sharing of roughly 5% of naive CD4 clonotypes. Rarefaction gave evidence that sorted-subset sequencing remained incomplete despite large depth.

In the authors' workflow: Junction-only sequences produced by ImmunoSEQ had no quality scores, so filtering differed. The method was immunoSEQ multiplex PCR; TCRdb's version includes in-frame clones alone and lacks a portion of them. V and J calls and clone size follow that table, whereas D and trimming were derived from the DNA. Of 2,500,000 or so clones listed, 90% to 95% are singletons. Germline V gene data show CDR1 as ENHRY and CDR2 as SYGVKD. This CDR3 is built from 16 residues. Trimming stripped 2 bases from V and 5 bases from J, with 16 bases between. On this clone: The antigen is unknown.

The sequence was collected from a man younger than 30 in good health. Some clones in this sample may be carry-over from other donors' samples. Input material: naive CD4+ T cells from PBMCs. Indicated subset: CD45RA+ positively selected. The V and J genes are TRBV10-3 and TRBJ2-1, with D possibly being TRBD2 (6 bases). The CDR3 loop is CAISEDGGAINNEQFF. The CDR3 DNA reads as TGTGCCATCAGTGAGGACGGAGGGGCCATCAACAATGAGCAGTTCTTC.